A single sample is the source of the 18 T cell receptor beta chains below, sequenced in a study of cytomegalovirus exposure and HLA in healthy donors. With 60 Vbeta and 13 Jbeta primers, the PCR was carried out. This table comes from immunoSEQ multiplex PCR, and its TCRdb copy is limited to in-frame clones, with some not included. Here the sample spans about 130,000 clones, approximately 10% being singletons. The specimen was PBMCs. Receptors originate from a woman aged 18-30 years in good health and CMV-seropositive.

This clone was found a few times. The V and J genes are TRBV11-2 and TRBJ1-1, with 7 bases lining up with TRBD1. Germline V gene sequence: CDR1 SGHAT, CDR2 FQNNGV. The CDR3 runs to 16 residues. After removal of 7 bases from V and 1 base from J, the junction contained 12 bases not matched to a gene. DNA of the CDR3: TGTGCCAGCAACCAGGCAGGGGGAAGCGGGAACACTGAAGCTTTCTTT. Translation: CASNQAGGSGNTEAFF.

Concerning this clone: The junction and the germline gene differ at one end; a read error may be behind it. CDR3 sequence reads: CASSLVNGPGKLFF. CDR3 DNA: TGTGCCAGCAGCTTGGTTAACGGTCCCGGGAAGCTGTTTTTT. The V and J genes are TRBV5-4 and TRBJ2-2; perhaps TRBD2 as D (5 bases). CDR1 is SGHNT and CDR2 is YYREEE in the germline V gene (reference sequence). CDR3 length: 14 amino acids.

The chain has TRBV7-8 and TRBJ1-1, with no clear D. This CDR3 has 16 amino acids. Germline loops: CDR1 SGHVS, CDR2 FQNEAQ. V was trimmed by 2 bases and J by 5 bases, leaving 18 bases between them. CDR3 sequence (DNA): TGTGCCAGCAGCTTACCTTCGGGAGGGAAGGGTACTGAAGCTTTCTTT. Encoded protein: CASSLPSGGKGTEAFF. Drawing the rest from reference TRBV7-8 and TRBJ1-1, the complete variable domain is GAGVSQSPRYKVAKRGQDVALRCDPISGHVSLFWYQQALGQGPEFLTYFQNEAQLDKSGLPSDRFFAERPEGSVSTLKIQRTQQEDSAVYLCASSLPSGGKGTEAFFGQGTRLTVV.

Here the CDR3 DNA reads TGTGCCAGTGGGGGGTCCCAGCGGGAGGGCACTCACACCGGGGAGCTGTTTTTT. Residues: CASGGSQREGTHTGELFF. The chain employs TRBV19 and TRBJ2-2; 10 positions agree with TRBD2. The CDR3 has 18 residues. Germline-derived CDR1 and CDR2 are LNHDA and SQIVND (reference sequence). V shed 8 bases and J 3 bases; nucleotides not matched to a gene: 15. The variable domain in full, completed from reference TRBV19 and TRBJ2-2, reads DGGITQSPKYLFRKEGQNVTLSCEQNLNHDAMYWYRQDPGQGLRLIYYSQIVNDFQKGDIAEGYSVSREKKESFPLTVTSAQKNPTAFYLCASGGSQREGTHTGELFFGEGSRLTVL.

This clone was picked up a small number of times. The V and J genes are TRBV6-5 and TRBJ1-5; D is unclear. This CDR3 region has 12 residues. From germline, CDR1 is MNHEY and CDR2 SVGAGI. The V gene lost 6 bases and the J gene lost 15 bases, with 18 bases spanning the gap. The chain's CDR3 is CASSPLRQVGHF. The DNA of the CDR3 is TGTGCCAGCAGCCCGCTTCGCCAGGTGGGGCATTTT.

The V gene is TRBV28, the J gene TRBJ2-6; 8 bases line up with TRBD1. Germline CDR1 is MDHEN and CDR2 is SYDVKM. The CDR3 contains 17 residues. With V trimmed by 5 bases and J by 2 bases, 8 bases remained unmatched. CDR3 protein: CASSLQGAQTGANVLTF. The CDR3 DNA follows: TGTGCCAGCAGTCTCCAGGGGGCGCAAACTGGGGCCAACGTCCTGACTTTC. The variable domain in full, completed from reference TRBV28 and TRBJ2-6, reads DVKVTQSSRYLVKRTGEKVFLECVQDMDHENMFWYRQDPGLGLRLIYFSYDVKMKEKGDIPEGYSVSREKKERFSLILESASTNQTSMYLCASSLQGAQTGANVLTFGAGSRLTVL.

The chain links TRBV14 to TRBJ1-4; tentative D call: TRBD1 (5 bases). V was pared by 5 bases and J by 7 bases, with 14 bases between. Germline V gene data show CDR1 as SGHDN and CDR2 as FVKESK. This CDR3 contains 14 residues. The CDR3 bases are TGTGCCAGCAGCAGTCTGGGGGGTGGTGAAAAACTGTTTTTT. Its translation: CASSSLGGGEKLFF. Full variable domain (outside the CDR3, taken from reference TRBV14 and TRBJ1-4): EAGVTQFPSHSVIEKGQTVTLRCDPISGHDNLYWYRRVMGKEIKFLLHFVKESKQDESGMPNNRFLAERTGGTYSTLKVQPAELEDSGVYFCASSSLGGGEKLFFGSGTQLSVL.

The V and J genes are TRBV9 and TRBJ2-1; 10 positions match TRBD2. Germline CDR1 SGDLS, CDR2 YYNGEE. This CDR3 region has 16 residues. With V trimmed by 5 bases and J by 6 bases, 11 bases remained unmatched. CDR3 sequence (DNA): TGTGCCAGCAGTCGTCCGGGACTAGCGAGTATCAATGAGCAGTTCTTC. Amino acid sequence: CASSRPGLASINEQFF.

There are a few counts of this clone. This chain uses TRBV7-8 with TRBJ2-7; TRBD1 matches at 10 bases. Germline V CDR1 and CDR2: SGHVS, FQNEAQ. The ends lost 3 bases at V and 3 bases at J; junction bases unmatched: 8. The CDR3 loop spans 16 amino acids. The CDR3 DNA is TGTGCCAGCAGCTTGGGACAGGGGAGTGGAGGCTACGAGCAGTACTTC. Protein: CASSLGQGSGGYEQYF.

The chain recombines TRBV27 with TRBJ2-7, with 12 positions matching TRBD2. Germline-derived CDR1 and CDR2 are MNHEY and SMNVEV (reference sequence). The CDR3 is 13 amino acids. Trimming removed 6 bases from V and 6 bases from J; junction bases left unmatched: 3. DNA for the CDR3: TGTGCCAGCAGACTACTAGCGGGGGGCGAGCAGTACTTC. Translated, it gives CASRLLAGGEQYF.

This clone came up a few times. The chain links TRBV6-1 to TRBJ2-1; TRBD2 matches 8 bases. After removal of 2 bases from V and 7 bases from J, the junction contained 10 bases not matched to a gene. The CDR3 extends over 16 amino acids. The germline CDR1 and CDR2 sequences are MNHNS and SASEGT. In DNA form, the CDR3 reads TGTGCCAGCAGTGAAACCCCCGGGACTAGTCTGAATGAGCAGTTCTTC. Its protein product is CASSETPGTSLNEQFF.

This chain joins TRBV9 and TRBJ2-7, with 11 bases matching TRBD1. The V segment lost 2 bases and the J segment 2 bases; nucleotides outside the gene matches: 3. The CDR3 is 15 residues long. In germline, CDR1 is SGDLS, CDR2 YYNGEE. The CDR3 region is CASSVWDRGAYEQYF. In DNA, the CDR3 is TGTGCCAGCAGCGTCTGGGACAGGGGGGCCTACGAGCAGTACTTC.

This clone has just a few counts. The DNA for the CDR3 is TGTGCCAGCAGCTCCCGGACTAGCGGAGGGGAAGGGTATTTT. It encodes CASSSRTSGGEGYF. The chain recombines TRBV7-2 with TRBJ2-3; 10 bases are shared with TRBD2. The CDR3 contains 14 residues. From germline, CDR1 is SGHTA and CDR2 FQGNSA. J was trimmed by 14 bases and V by 4 bases; bases with no gene match: 12.

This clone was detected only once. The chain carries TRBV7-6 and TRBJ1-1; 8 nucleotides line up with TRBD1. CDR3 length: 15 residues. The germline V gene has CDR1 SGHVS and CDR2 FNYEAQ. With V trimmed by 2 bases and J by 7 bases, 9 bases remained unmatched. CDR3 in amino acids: CASSLSTGVMSEAFF. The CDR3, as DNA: TGTGCCAGCAGCTTATCGACAGGGGTTATGAGTGAAGCTTTCTTT.

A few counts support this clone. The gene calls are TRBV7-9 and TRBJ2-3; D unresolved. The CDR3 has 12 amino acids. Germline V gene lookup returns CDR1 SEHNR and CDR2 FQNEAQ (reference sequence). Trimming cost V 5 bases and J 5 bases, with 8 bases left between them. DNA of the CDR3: TGTGCCAGCAGCCCCTACGTAGATACGCAGTATTTT. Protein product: CASSPYVDTQYF.

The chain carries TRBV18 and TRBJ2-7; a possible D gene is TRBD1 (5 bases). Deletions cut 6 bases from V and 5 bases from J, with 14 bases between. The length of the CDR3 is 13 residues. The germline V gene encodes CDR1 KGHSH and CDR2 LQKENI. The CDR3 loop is CASSDRPRDEQYF. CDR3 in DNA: TGTGCCAGCTCTGACCGACCCAGGGACGAGCAGTACTTC.

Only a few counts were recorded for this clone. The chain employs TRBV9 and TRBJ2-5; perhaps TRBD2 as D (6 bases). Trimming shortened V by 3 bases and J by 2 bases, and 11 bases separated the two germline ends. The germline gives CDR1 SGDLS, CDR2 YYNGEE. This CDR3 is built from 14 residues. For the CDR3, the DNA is TGTGCCAGCAGCGATTTGGCGGGGCAAGAGACCCAGTACTTC. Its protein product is CASSDLAGQETQYF.

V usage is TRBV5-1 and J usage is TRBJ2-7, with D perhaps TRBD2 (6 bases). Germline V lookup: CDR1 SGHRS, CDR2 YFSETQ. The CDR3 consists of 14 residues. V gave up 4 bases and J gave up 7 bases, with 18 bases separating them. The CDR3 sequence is CASSPTSGLGEQYF. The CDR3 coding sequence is TGCGCCAGCAGCCCGACTAGTGGGCTGGGGGAGCAGTACTTC.